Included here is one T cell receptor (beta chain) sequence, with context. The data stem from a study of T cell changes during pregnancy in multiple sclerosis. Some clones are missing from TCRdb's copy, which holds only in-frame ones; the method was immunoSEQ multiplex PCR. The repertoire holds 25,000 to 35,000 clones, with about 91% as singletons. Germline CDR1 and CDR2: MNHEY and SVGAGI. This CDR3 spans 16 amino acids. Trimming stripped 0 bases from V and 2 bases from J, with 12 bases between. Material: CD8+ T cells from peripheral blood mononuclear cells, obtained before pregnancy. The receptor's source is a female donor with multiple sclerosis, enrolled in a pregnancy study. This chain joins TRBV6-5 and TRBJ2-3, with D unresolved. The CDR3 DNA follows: TGTGCCAGCAGTTACTCGGGTACTACCTACACAGATACGCAGTATTTT. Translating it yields CASSYSGTTYTDTQYF.